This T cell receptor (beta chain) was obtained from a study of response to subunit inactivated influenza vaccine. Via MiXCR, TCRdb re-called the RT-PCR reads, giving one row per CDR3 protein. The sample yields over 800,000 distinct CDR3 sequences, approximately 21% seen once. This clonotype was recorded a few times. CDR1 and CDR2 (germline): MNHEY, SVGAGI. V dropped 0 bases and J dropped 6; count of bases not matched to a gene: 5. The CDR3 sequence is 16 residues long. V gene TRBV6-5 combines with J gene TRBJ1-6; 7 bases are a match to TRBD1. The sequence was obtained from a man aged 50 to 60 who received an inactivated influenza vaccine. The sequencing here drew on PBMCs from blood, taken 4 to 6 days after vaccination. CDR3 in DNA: TGTGCCAGCAGTTACTCGCCAGGGGGTCGTAATTCACCCCTCCACTTT. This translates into CASSYSPGGRNSPLHF.